Listed below are T cell receptor beta chains from one sample, sequenced in a study of blood T cell repertoires in COVID-19. Clones were sequenced by immunoSEQ multiplex PCR, and TCRdb holds only the in-frame ones, with some missing. The repertoire holds around 29,000 clones, with 60% to 85% as singletons. Input material: peripheral blood. These receptors came from a woman aged 70-85 years with active or convalescent COVID-19. Each CDR3 is given with its conserved first and last residue. The order of the fields is J gene, clone size, V gene, D gene, CDR3 DNA, CDR3 protein. The D gene is left open where the match is weak. Part of the rows lack a size; the others show once, few, many or a class for expanded clones.

J: TRBJ2-7; size: -; V: TRBV11-3; D: TRBD1; DNA: TGTGCCAGCCCGGGACAGGGACCCTACGAGCAGTACTTC; CDR3: CASPGQGPYEQYF
J: TRBJ2-7; size: -; V: TRBV28; D: TRBD1; DNA: TGTGCCAGCAGGGACAGGGGGGGAGGGTACGAGCAGTACTTC; CDR3: CASRDRGGGYEQYF
J: TRBJ2-5; size: once; V: TRBV19; D: TRBD2; DNA: TGTGCCAGTAGTACTAGCGGCCAAGAGACCCAGTACTTC; CDR3: CASSTSGQETQYF
J: TRBJ1-2; size: -; V: TRBV19; D: -; DNA: TGTGCCAGTAGTATTCTCAGTACAAGATATGGCTACACCTTC; CDR3: CASSILSTRYGYTF
J: TRBJ1-2; size: -; V: TRBV29-1; D: -; DNA: TGCAGCGTCCACACAGGGAGTAGGGGCTACACCTTC; CDR3: CSVHTGSRGYTF
J: TRBJ1-2; size: -; V: TRBV4-1; D: TRBD1; DNA: TGCGCCAGCAGCCAAGATAGGGGGACAGAATATGGCTACACCTTC; CDR3: CASSQDRGTEYGYTF
J: TRBJ2-3; size: once; V: TRBV7-9; D: TRBD2; DNA: TGTGCCAGCAGCAGTAGCGGGGGGGGAACAGATACGCAGTATTTT; CDR3: CASSSSGGGTDTQYF
J: TRBJ1-3; size: few; V: TRBV19; D: -; DNA: TGTGCCAGTAGTGTCCTTATCGGAGGCACCATATATTTT; CDR3: CASSVLIGGTIYF
J: TRBJ2-2; size: -; V: TRBV3-1/TRBV3-2; D: TRBD2; DNA: TGTGCCAGCAGCCAAACTAGCGGGGGGCAATCGAGGAGAACCGGGGAGCTGTTTTTT; CDR3: CASSQTSGGQSRRTGELFF
J: TRBJ2-2; size: -; V: TRBV9; D: -; DNA: TGTGCCAGCAGCTCAGGGTTTGCCGGGGAGCTGTTTTTT; CDR3: CASSSGFAGELFF
J: TRBJ1-2; size: few; V: TRBV12-3/TRBV12-4; D: -; DNA: TGTGCCAGCAGCCGCATGGAGAGGGGCTACACCTTC; CDR3: CASSRMERGYTF
J: TRBJ1-3; size: few; V: TRBV27; D: -; DNA: TGTGCCAGCAGTACGCAGGGGAATGCGGGAAACACCATATATTTT; CDR3: CASSTQGNAGNTIYF
J: TRBJ1-6; size: -; V: TRBV7-2; D: -; DNA: TGTGCCAGCAGCGAAGGTCCCGGCGGTTCACCCCTCCACTTT; CDR3: CASSEGPGGSPLHF
J: TRBJ2-7; size: -; V: TRBV15; D: -; DNA: TGTGCCACCAGCAGAGATCAGGGCAGGGGACACGAGCAGTACTTC; CDR3: CATSRDQGRGHEQYF
J: TRBJ2-1; size: -; V: TRBV21-1; D: -; DNA: TGTGCCGAGTCCGGAGGGGCGGGATCAAGCTCCTACAATGAGCAGTTCTTC; CDR3: CAESGGAGSSSYNEQFF
J: TRBJ2-3; size: -; V: TRBV28; D: -; DNA: TGTGCCAGCTTCCAGGGTGGCACAGATACGCAGTATTTT; CDR3: CASFQGGTDTQYF
J: TRBJ1-5; size: -; V: TRBV2; D: -; DNA: TGTGCCAGCAGTGGCGGCTATCAGCCCCAGCATTTT; CDR3: CASSGGYQPQHF
J: TRBJ2-6; size: -; V: TRBV18; D: -; DNA: TGTGCCAGCTCGAGGGGGAGACATTCCAGCTCTGGGGCCAACGTCCTGACTTTC; CDR3: CASSRGRHSSSGANVLTF
J: TRBJ2-6; size: -; V: TRBV27; D: TRBD1; DNA: TGTGCCAGCAGTCCATCCGGGACAGGGGCCTCTGGGGCCAACGTCCTGACTTTC; CDR3: CASSPSGTGASGANVLTF
J: TRBJ2-1; size: -; V: TRBV29-1; D: -; DNA: TGCAGCGCCCCCCGTAGGCAGGACAATGAGCAGTTCTTC; CDR3: CSAPRRQDNEQFF
J: TRBJ2-7; size: -; V: TRBV7-2; D: -; DNA: TGTGCCAGCAGCCAGGTAGGGGCCGGGGAGCAGTACTTC; CDR3: CASSQVGAGEQYF
J: TRBJ2-5; size: -; V: TRBV30; D: -; DNA: TGTGCCTGGGGACGGGCTAGCAGGACCCAGTACTTC; CDR3: CAWGRASRTQYF